The 17 T cell receptor beta chains below were found in one sample sequenced in a study of blood T cell repertoires in COVID-19 (TCRdb year 2020). Library method: the immunoSEQ multiplex PCR assay. TCRdb holds this immuneACCESS table with in-frame rearrangements only. Some clones are missing; in checked studies, unresolved V genes explain under half, and the rest has no known cause. Recorded for this sample are 95,000 to 150,000 clones; 88% of them occurred a single time. The biggest ten clones account for more than 0.9% of the sample. The material sequenced was peripheral blood. These receptors were obtained from a woman aged 80 or older with acute or convalescent COVID-19.

This chain uses TRBV5-1 with TRBJ2-7, with TRBD1 identical over 9 bases. The CDR3 has 15 amino acids. V was clipped by 3 bases and J by 4 bases; unmatched bases: 8. The germline gives CDR1 SGHRS, CDR2 YFSETQ. The CDR3 DNA reads as TGCGCCAGCAGCTCTACCGGGACAGGGTGGTACGAGCAGTACTTC. This codes for CASSSTGTGWYEQYF.

The CDR3 coding sequence is TGCGCCAGCAGCCAAGGACAAGTTAATGAAAAACTGTTTTTT. Its translation is CASSQGQVNEKLFF. The chain couples TRBV4-1 to TRBJ1-4; no clear D. Trimming left V 1 base short and J 4 bases short, with 7 bases between. The CDR3 spans 14 residues. Germline CDR1 and CDR2: MGHRA and YSYEKL.

The chain recombines TRBV19 with TRBJ1-6; D is ambiguous. This CDR3 comprises 12 residues. Germline V gene data show CDR1 as LNHDA and CDR2 as SQIVND (reference sequence). Trimming stripped 4 bases from V and 10 bases from J, with 8 bases between. DNA of the CDR3: TGTGCCAGTAGTAGGGCACAATCACCCCTCCACTTT. Amino acids: CASSRAQSPLHF.

The genes are TRBV5-6 and TRBJ2-7; 7 bases match TRBD2. Germline V gene sequence: CDR1 SGHDT, CDR2 YYEEEE. This CDR3 has 14 residues. With 6 bases clipped from V and 3 bases from J, the junction kept 9 bases outside the gene matches. In nucleotides, the CDR3 is TGTGCCAGCACCAGGGACCGGGAGGTCTACGAGCAGTACTTC. It is translated as CASTRDREVYEQYF.

The rearrangement uses TRBV28 and TRBJ2-7; 7 nucleotides agree with TRBD2. Losses at the gene ends were 6 bases for V and 3 bases for J; bases not matched to a gene: 5. Germline lookup yields CDR1 MDHEN and CDR2 SYDVKM. This CDR3 has 13 amino acids. The CDR3 bases are TGTGCCAGCAGCGCCGGGAGGTTCTACGAGCAGTACTTC. As protein: CASSAGRFYEQYF. The full variable domain, its missing parts supplied by reference TRBV28 and TRBJ2-7, is DVKVTQSSRYLVKRTGEKVFLECVQDMDHENMFWYRQDPGLGLRLIYFSYDVKMKEKGDIPEGYSVSREKKERFSLILESASTNQTSMYLCASSAGRFYEQYFGPGTRLTVT.

The chain couples TRBV9 to TRBJ1-6, with D unclear. This CDR3 region has 14 residues. Germline loops: CDR1 SGDLS, CDR2 YYNGEE. V lost 0 bases to trimming and J lost 6 bases, with 7 bases between them. The CDR3 DNA is TGTGCCAGCAGCGTAGATCACGGTAATTCACCCCTCCACTTT. Its translation is CASSVDHGNSPLHF.

This sequence joins TRBV5-5 and TRBJ2-1; D remains ambiguous. V was trimmed by 1 base and J by 12 bases, leaving 17 bases between them. CDR1 is SGHKS, CDR2 YYEKEE, per germline (reference sequence). CDR3 size: 14 residues. The chain's CDR3 is CASSLLFTVDGQFF. The CDR3 nucleotides read TGTGCCAGCAGCTTGTTGTTCACGGTCGATGGGCAGTTCTTC.

The chain joins TRBV29-1 to TRBJ2-1, with 12 nucleotides matching TRBD2. The CDR3 is 14 amino acids. The germline CDR1 and CDR2 sequences are SQVTM and ANQGSEA. Unmatched junction bases numbered 4, after V lost 7 bases and J lost 3 bases. Here the CDR3 reads CSARTSGIYNEQFF. The DNA of the CDR3 is TGCAGCGCAAGGACTAGCGGGATCTACAATGAGCAGTTCTTC.

This clone was seen more than once but under ten times. This chain's CDR3 is CASSPDRGNSPLHF. The CDR3, as DNA: TGTGCCAGCAGCCCCGACAGGGGTAATTCACCCCTCCACTTT. This chain connects TRBV7-8 to TRBJ1-6; 8 bases are shared with TRBD1. CDR1 and CDR2 (germline): SGHVS, FQNEAQ. CDR3 length: 14 amino acids. J lost 6 bases, V lost 5 bases, and 3 bases had no gene match.

This chain joins TRBV6-6 and TRBJ1-5; a possible D gene is TRBD1 (5 bases). Germline V CDR1 and CDR2: MNHNY, SVGAGI (reference sequence). V lost 5 bases, J lost 6 bases, and 11 bases lay in between. This CDR3 comprises 13 residues. The CDR3 sequence is CASSPQGIQPQHF. The CDR3 coding sequence is TGTGCCAGCAGTCCCCAGGGAATTCAGCCCCAGCATTTT.

V usage is TRBV7-3 and J usage is TRBJ2-2; D call uncertain. Germline CDR1 is SGHTA and CDR2 is FQGTGA. V lost 1 base and J 4 bases, leaving 7 bases between the germline ends. This CDR3 region has 14 residues. CDR3 sequence: CASSLRRATGELFF. In nucleotides, the CDR3 is TGTGCCAGCAGCTTAAGGAGAGCCACCGGGGAGCTGTTTTTT.

The V call is TRBV6-5, the J call TRBJ2-5; 8 nucleotides agree with TRBD2. CDR3 size: 14 residues. The V and J ends lost 7 bases and 3 bases, in that order; junction bases with no gene match: 7. From germline, CDR1 is MNHEY and CDR2 SVGAGI. The DNA for the CDR3 is TGTGCCAGCATTAGAGCGGGGGCAGAAGAGACCCAGTACTTC. Amino acid sequence: CASIRAGAEETQYF.

The V call is TRBV28, the J call TRBJ2-5; the match to TRBD2 covers 7 bases. From germline, CDR1 is MDHEN and CDR2 SYDVKM. The CDR3 spans 17 residues. With V trimmed by 5 bases and J by 9 bases, 21 bases remained unmatched. The DNA for the CDR3 is TGTGCCAGCAGTGGTTCGGAGCTGGCGGGAGCTTGGGAGGCCCAGTACTTC. This sequence encodes CASSGSELAGAWEAQYF.

Only a few counts were recorded for this clone. The chain combines TRBV6-5 with TRBJ1-6, with TRBD1 matching 11 bases. Trimming removed 0 bases from V and 13 bases from J; junction bases left unmatched: 5. The CDR3 consists of 15 residues. Germline V lookup: CDR1 MNHEY, CDR2 SVGAGI. DNA for the CDR3: TGTGCCAGCAGTTACTCGGACAGGGGGCTTAACCCCCTCCACTTT. It is translated as CASSYSDRGLNPLHF.

This clone was seen only once. This chain links TRBV7-2 with TRBJ1-6, with D perhaps TRBD1 (5 bases). Germline assignment: CDR1 SGHTA and CDR2 FQGNSA. V lost 1 base to trimming and J lost 9 bases, with 10 bases between them. This CDR3 is 14 amino acids long. The CDR3 here is CASSLVGGLSPLHF. The CDR3 DNA reads TGTGCCAGCAGCTTAGTCGGGGGTCTTTCACCCCTCCACTTT.

The chain is built from TRBV5-1 and TRBJ2-2; 7 bases are shared with TRBD1. Germline CDR1 and CDR2: SGHRS and YFSETQ. V was pared by 6 bases and J by 6 bases, with 11 bases of the junction left unmatched. CDR3 length equals 15 residues. The CDR3 is CASMETGSYAGELFF. CDR3 nucleotides: TGCGCCAGCATGGAGACAGGGTCATACGCCGGGGAGCTGTTTTTT.

V usage is TRBV10-3 and J usage is TRBJ1-1, with D perhaps matching TRBD1 (5 bases). The CDR3 extends over 14 amino acids. CDR1 and CDR2 from the germline V gene are ENHRY and SYGVKD. Trimming pared 1 base from V and 1 base from J, leaving 7 bases between. CDR3 sequence reads: CAISEYRKNTEAFF. The CDR3, as DNA: TGTGCCATCAGTGAGTACAGGAAGAACACTGAAGCTTTCTTT.